Listed here are 23 T cell receptor beta chains from one sample, sequenced in a study of beta chain features in type 1 diabetes. Study conclusions and caveats: TCRB CDR3 length was moderately but significantly reduced in all four CD4+ subsets of Type 1 diabetes patients.

Their antigen targets remain unknown. Expressed TCRB transcripts were sequenced because the isolated RNA had all been reverse transcribed beforehand. Clones were sequenced by immunoSEQ multiplex PCR, and TCRdb holds only the in-frame ones, with some missing. The sample lists under 350,000 clones; approximately 25% were seen once. Source material: naive CD4+ T cells from blood. The receptors were gathered from a woman under 40 with type 1 diabetes.

This clone was counted between two and nine times. J is TRBJ2-1 and V is TRBV5-6; 7 bases align to TRBD1. CDR1 is SGHDT and CDR2 is YYEEEE in the germline V gene. The CDR3 has 16 amino acids. V lost 4 bases to trimming and J lost 5 bases; unmatched junction nucleotides: 12. The CDR3 reads CASSLGWPQGDNEQFF. CDR3 nucleotides: TGTGCCAGCAGCCTAGGATGGCCGCAGGGGGACAATGAGCAGTTCTTC.

This clone has only a few counts. The V gene is TRBV29-1, the J gene TRBJ2-3; 9 bases match TRBD2. The J segment lost 4 bases and the V segment lost 3 bases, leaving 11 bases of the junction unmatched. CDR1 is SQVTM, CDR2 ANQGSEA, per germline. The CDR3 is 16 amino acids. The CDR3 is CSVETLGGRAADTQYF. CDR3 nucleotide sequence: TGCAGCGTTGAGACCCTTGGCGGGAGGGCCGCAGATACGCAGTATTTT.

This chain connects TRBV29-1 to TRBJ2-3; 12 bases fit TRBD2. V was clipped by 6 bases and J by 3 bases; unmatched bases: 4. Per germline, CDR1 SQVTM and CDR2 ANQGSEA. The CDR3 consists of 14 residues. The CDR3 sequence is CSVDGLAGTDTQYF. CDR3 DNA: TGCAGCGTCGACGGACTAGCGGGAACAGATACGCAGTATTTT.

This clone has just a few counts. This chain links TRBV18 with TRBJ2-5; tentatively, D is TRBD1 (5 bases). The ends were cut back, 1 base at V and 1 base at J, with 7 bases in the middle. CDR3 length: 14 amino acids. Germline V gene sequence: CDR1 KGHSH, CDR2 LQKENI. The CDR3 DNA follows: TGTGCCAGCTCACCACAGGACATCCAAGAGACCCAGTACTTC. It translates to CASSPQDIQETQYF.

This clone was counted only a few times. The J gene is TRBJ2-7, the V gene TRBV27; weak D call: TRBD2 (5 bases). Germline assignment: CDR1 MNHEY and CDR2 SMNVEV (reference sequence). The CDR3 totals 15 residues. V was clipped by 2 bases and J by 0 bases, with 11 bases between them. The CDR3 spells CASSLVMGSSYEQYF. The CDR3 DNA reads TGTGCCAGCAGTTTAGTTATGGGGAGCTCCTACGAGCAGTACTTC.

This clone was detected only a few times. This sequence joins TRBV30 and TRBJ2-2; D uncertain. The V gene lost 3 bases and the J gene lost 3 bases, with 11 bases spanning the gap. Germline CDR1 and CDR2: GTSNPN and SVGIG (reference sequence). The CDR3 loop spans 14 amino acids. This CDR3 reads CAWRSRPDTGELFF. CDR3 nucleotides: TGTGCCTGGAGGAGCAGGCCCGACACCGGGGAGCTGTTTTTT. Combining the CDR3 with reference TRBV30 and TRBJ2-2 gives the whole variable domain SQTIHQWPATLVQPVGSPLSLECTVEGTSNPNLYWYRQAAGRGLQLLFYSVGIGQISSEVPQNLSASRPQDRQFILSSKKLLLSDSGFYLCAWRSRPDTGELFFGEGSRLTVL.

The chain joins TRBV7-9 to TRBJ1-2; 8 bases fit TRBD1. V was clipped by 5 bases and J by 9 bases; unmatched bases: 11. This CDR3 is built from 14 residues. Germline CDR1 is SEHNR and CDR2 is FQNEAQ (reference sequence). The DNA for the CDR3 is TGTGCCAGCAGCCTCCTAGGACAGGGTACCAGCTACACCTTC. Its protein product is CASSLLGQGTSYTF.

V usage is TRBV29-1 and J usage is TRBJ1-1, with TRBD1 identical over 11 bases. CDR1 is SQVTM, CDR2 ANQGSEA, per germline. CDR3 size: 15 residues. J lost 2 bases, V lost 7 bases, and 9 bases had no gene match. The chain's CDR3 is CSAQLGTGGNTEAFF. DNA of the CDR3: TGCAGCGCCCAACTTGGGACAGGGGGTAACACTGAAGCTTTCTTT.

J is TRBJ2-5 and V is TRBV10-2; TRBD1 agrees at 12 bases. From germline, CDR1 is WSHSY and CDR2 SAAADI. The CDR3 loop spans 15 amino acids. V was pared by 6 bases and J by 5 bases, with 7 bases of the junction left unmatched. The CDR3 is CASRPGQGAGETQYF. CDR3 DNA sequence: TGCGCCAGCAGGCCGGGACAGGGGGCCGGGGAGACCCAGTACTTC.

The gene calls are TRBV30 and TRBJ1-2, with 9 bases matching TRBD1. Germline lookup yields CDR1 GTSNPN and CDR2 SVGIG (reference sequence). J gave up 4 bases and V 0 bases, and 21 bases lay outside the gene matches. CDR3 length: 20 amino acids. CDR3 protein: CAWSVRDRWDRDFLFYGYTF. The CDR3 DNA sequence: TGTGCCTGGAGTGTAAGGGATCGATGGGACAGGGACTTTTTGTTCTATGGCTACACCTTC. The full variable domain, its missing parts supplied by reference TRBV30 and TRBJ1-2, is SQTIHQWPATLVQPVGSPLSLECTVEGTSNPNLYWYRQAAGRGLQLLFYSVGIGQISSEVPQNLSASRPQDRQFILSSKKLLLSDSGFYLCAWSVRDRWDRDFLFYGYTFGSGTRLTVV.

In its sample, this clone was seen a few times. The CDR3 nucleotides are TGCGCCAGCAGCCAAGATTCGGGAGGGAGCTCCTACAATGAGCAGTTCTTC. The encoded protein is CASSQDSGGSSYNEQFF. The chain employs TRBV4-1 and TRBJ2-1; 8 bases are shared with TRBD2. Germline CDR1 is MGHRA and CDR2 is YSYEKL. The trim removed 0 bases at V and 0 bases at J, leaving 4 bases unmatched. This CDR3 contains 17 residues.

The V call is TRBV2, the J call TRBJ2-7, with 7 bases aligning to TRBD1. The CDR3 runs to 14 residues. Germline V lookup: CDR1 SNHLY, CDR2 FYNNEI. V lost 7 bases and J lost 1; bases outside the gene matches: 7. DNA of the CDR3: TGTGCCAGCAATCCTGGACAGGCTTCCTACGAGCAGTACTTC. Translated: CASNPGQASYEQYF.

The rearrangement uses TRBV4-1 and TRBJ2-4, with 9 bases identical to TRBD2. The V gene end was trimmed by 4 bases and the J gene end by 7 bases; junction bases not matched to a gene: 17. Germline CDR1 reads MGHRA; CDR2 reads YSYEKL. The CDR3 spans 18 residues. The DNA for the CDR3 is TGCGCCAGCAGCCCACAGGGACGGACGAGGACTAGCGTCAACATTCAGTACTTC. Residues: CASSPQGRTRTSVNIQYF.

The CDR3 sequence is CASSLSMYGYTF. CDR3 nucleotides: TGTGCCAGCAGCTTGTCAATGTATGGCTACACCTTC. V gene TRBV7-9 combines with J gene TRBJ1-2; D gene unclear. This CDR3 region has 12 residues. Trimming stripped 3 bases from V and 5 bases from J, with 7 bases between. CDR1 is SEHNR, CDR2 FQNEAQ, per germline (reference sequence).

V and J are TRBV6-5 and TRBJ1-1, with D unclear. Germline CDR1 and CDR2: MNHEY and SVGAGI. V was clipped by 6 bases and J by 1 base, with 3 bases between them. This CDR3 comprises 11 residues. The CDR3 DNA is TGTGCCAGCAGCAAGAACACTGAAGCTTTCTTT. Amino acid sequence: CASSKNTEAFF.

This clone was detected a few times. Here the CDR3 reads CASSQTSGAQYF. In DNA form, the CDR3 reads TGCGCCAGCAGCCAAACTAGCGGGGCGCAGTATTTT. V and J are TRBV4-1 and TRBJ2-3, with TRBD2 matching 10 bases. The junction had 0 bases not matched to a gene; V was cut back by 2 bases and J by 10 bases. Germline CDR1 and CDR2: MGHRA and YSYEKL. The CDR3 totals 12 residues.

This clone showed up just a few times. This chain uses TRBV14 with TRBJ2-3; D is uncertain. The CDR3 is 13 residues long. Germline CDR1 and CDR2: SGHDN and FVKESK. The V end lost 1 base, the J end lost 7 bases, and 9 bases lay between the germline ends. The CDR3 spells CASSQATEYTQYF. The CDR3 DNA sequence: TGTGCCAGCAGCCAAGCTACAGAATATACGCAGTATTTT.

This clone was seen only a few times. The chain has TRBV7-2 and TRBJ2-1; D perhaps matches TRBD1 (6 bases). CDR3 length: 13 amino acids. V was trimmed by 3 bases and J by 9 bases, leaving 12 bases between them. Per the germline V gene, CDR1 is SGHTA and CDR2 is FQGNSA. The CDR3 DNA follows: TGTGCCAGCAGCTTTATGGGGGCGCCTGAGCAGTTCTTC. It yields the protein CASSFMGAPEQFF.

V usage is TRBV5-4 and J usage is TRBJ1-2, with 7 bases lining up with TRBD1. The J segment lost 4 bases and the V segment lost 5 bases, leaving 5 bases of the junction unmatched. CDR1 SGHNT and CDR2 YYREEE come from the germline V gene (reference sequence). The CDR3 has 13 residues. The CDR3 is CASRRTGGYGYTF. In DNA form, the CDR3 reads TGTGCCAGCAGACGGACAGGCGGCTATGGCTACACCTTC.

This clone was counted only a few times. The chain carries TRBV6-5 and TRBJ2-1, with D unresolved. This CDR3 has 14 amino acids. Germline V gene sequence: CDR1 MNHEY, CDR2 SVGAGI. Trimming pared 0 bases from V and 8 bases from J, leaving 11 bases between. Here the CDR3 DNA reads TGTGCCAGCAGTTACTCGAGAGAATACGATGAGCAGTTCTTC. Its translation is CASSYSREYDEQFF.

A few counts support this clone. The chain employs TRBV30 and TRBJ2-3; 11 bases line up with TRBD2. This CDR3 has 15 residues. Germline assignment: CDR1 GTSNPN and CDR2 SVGIG (reference sequence). V lost 2 bases to trimming and J lost 3 bases; unmatched junction nucleotides: 4. The CDR3 region has the DNA TGTGCCTGGAGTCCCGGACTAGCGGGTACAGATACGCAGTATTTT. This codes for CAWSPGLAGTDTQYF.

A few counts support this clone. The rearrangement uses TRBV29-1 and TRBJ1-1; D is unresolved. Germline CDR1 SQVTM, CDR2 ANQGSEA. Trimming took 5 bases from V and 5 from J, leaving 9 bases between them. The CDR3 totals 11 residues. The CDR3 is CSVSKRTEAFF. CDR3 DNA sequence: TGCAGCGTTAGTAAGAGGACTGAAGCTTTCTTT.

The V call is TRBV14, the J call TRBJ1-5; D not certain. The germline V gene has CDR1 SGHDN and CDR2 FVKESK. There are 13 residues in the CDR3. Trimming cost V 0 bases and J 5 bases, with 5 bases left between them. CDR3 in amino acids: CASSQDSDQPQHF. In DNA form, the CDR3 reads TGTGCCAGCAGCCAAGACAGCGATCAGCCCCAGCATTTT.